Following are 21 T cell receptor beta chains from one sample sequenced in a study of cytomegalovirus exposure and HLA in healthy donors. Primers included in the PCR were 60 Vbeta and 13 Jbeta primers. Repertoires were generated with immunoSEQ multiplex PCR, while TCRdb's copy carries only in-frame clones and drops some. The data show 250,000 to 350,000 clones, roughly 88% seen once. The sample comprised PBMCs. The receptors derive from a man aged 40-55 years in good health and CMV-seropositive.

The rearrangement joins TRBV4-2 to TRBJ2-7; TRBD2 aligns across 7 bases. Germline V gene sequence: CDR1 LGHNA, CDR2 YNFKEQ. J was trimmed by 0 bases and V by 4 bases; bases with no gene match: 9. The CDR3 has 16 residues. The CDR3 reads CASSPALAESSYEQYF. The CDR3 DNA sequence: TGTGCCAGCAGCCCCGCCCTAGCGGAAAGCTCCTACGAGCAGTACTTC.

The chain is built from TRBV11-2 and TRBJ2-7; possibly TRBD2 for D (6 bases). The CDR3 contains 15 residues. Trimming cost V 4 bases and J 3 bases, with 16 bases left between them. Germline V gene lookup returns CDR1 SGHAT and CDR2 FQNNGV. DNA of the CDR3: TGTGCCAGCAGCTCCCGGGACGGGAGCTTCTACGAGCAGTACTTC. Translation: CASSSRDGSFYEQYF.

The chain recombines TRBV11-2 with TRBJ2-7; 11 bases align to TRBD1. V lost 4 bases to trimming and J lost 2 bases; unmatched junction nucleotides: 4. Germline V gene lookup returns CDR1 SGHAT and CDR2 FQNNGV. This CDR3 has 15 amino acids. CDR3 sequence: CASSSRTGGPYEQYF. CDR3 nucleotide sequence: TGTGCCAGCAGCTCACGGACAGGGGGCCCCTACGAGCAGTACTTC.

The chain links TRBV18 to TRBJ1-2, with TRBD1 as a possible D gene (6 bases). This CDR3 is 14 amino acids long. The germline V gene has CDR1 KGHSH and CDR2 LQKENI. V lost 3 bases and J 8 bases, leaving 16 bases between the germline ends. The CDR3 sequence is CASSPMTRDKGYTF. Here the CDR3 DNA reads TGTGCCAGCTCACCTATGACCCGGGACAAAGGCTACACCTTC.

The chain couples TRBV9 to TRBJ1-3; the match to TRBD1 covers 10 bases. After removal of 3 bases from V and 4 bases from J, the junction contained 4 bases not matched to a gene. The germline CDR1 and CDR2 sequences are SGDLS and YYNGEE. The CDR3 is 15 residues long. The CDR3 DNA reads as TGTGCCAGCAGCGCAGGACAGGGGGGAGGAAACACCATATATTTT. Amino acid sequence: CASSAGQGGGNTIYF.

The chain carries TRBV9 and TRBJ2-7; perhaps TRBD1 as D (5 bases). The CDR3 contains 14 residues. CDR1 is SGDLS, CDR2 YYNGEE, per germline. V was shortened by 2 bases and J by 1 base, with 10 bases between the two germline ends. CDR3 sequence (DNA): TGTGCCAGCAGCGTCCAGGGTGAATCCTACGAGCAGTACTTC. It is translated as CASSVQGESYEQYF. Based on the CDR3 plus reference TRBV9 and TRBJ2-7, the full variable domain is DSGVTQTPKHLITATGQRVTLRCSPRSGDLSVYWYQQSLDQGLQFLIQYYNGEERAKGNILERFSAQQFPDLHSELNLSSLELGDSALYFCASSVQGESYEQYFGPGTRLTVT.

CDR3: CASGGTSGSNEQFF. In DNA form, the CDR3 reads TGTGCCAGCGGAGGGACTAGCGGGAGCAATGAGCAGTTCTTC. This chain links TRBV6-1 with TRBJ2-1; TRBD2 matches at 14 bases. The CDR3 is made up of 14 amino acids. J was trimmed by 6 bases and V by 8 bases; bases with no gene match: 3. The germline V gene encodes CDR1 MNHNS and CDR2 SASEGT.

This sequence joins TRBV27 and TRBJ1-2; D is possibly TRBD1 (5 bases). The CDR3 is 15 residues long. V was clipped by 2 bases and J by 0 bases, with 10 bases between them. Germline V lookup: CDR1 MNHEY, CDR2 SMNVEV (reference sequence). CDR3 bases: TGTGCCAGCAGTTTAAAGGAGGGACCTAACTATGGCTACACCTTC. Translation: CASSLKEGPNYGYTF.

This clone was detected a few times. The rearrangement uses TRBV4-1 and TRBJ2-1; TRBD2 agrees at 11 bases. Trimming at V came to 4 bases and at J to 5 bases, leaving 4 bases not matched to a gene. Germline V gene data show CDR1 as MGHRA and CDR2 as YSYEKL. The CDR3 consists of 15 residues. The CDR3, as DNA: TGCGCCAGCAGCCCGGGGACTAGCGGAAACAATGAGCAGTTCTTC. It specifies CASSPGTSGNNEQFF.

The CDR3 region is CASRLYPPEADRGTEAFF. The DNA of the CDR3 is TGTGCCAGCAGGTTATATCCCCCAGAGGCTGACAGGGGAACTGAAGCTTTCTTT. The chain carries TRBV7-9 and TRBJ1-1; TRBD1 aligns across 8 bases. Germline values: CDR1 SEHNR, CDR2 FQNEAQ (reference sequence). The length of the CDR3 is 18 residues. The V gene end was trimmed by 6 bases and the J gene end by 5 bases; junction bases not matched to a gene: 20.

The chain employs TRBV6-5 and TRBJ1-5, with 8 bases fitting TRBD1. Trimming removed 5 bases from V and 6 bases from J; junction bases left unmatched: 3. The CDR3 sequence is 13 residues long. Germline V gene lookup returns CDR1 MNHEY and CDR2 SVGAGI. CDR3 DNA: TGTGCCAGCAGTGGACAGGGCGTTCAGCCCCAGCATTTT. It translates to CASSGQGVQPQHF.

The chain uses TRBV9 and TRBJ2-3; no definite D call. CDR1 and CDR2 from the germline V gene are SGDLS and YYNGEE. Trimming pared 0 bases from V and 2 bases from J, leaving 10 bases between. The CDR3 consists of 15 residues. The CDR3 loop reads CASSVDGGVTDTQYF. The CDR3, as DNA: TGTGCCAGCAGCGTAGACGGCGGAGTCACAGATACGCAGTATTTT.

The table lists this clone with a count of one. CDR3 coding DNA: TGTGCCAGTAGTATAGACCCCCTGGTTGTAGACACTGAAGCTTTCTTT. Its translation: CASSIDPLVVDTEAFF. The chain links TRBV19 to TRBJ1-1; D is ambiguous. The CDR3 is made up of 16 amino acids. The ends were cut back, 0 bases at V and 3 bases at J, with 14 bases in the middle. Germline CDR1 reads LNHDA; CDR2 reads SQIVND (reference sequence). The variable domain in full, completed from reference TRBV19 and TRBJ1-1, reads DGGITQSPKYLFRKEGQNVTLSCEQNLNHDAMYWYRQDPGQGLRLIYYSQIVNDFQKGDIAEGYSVSREKKESFPLTVTSAQKNPTAFYLCASSIDPLVVDTEAFFGQGTRLTVV.

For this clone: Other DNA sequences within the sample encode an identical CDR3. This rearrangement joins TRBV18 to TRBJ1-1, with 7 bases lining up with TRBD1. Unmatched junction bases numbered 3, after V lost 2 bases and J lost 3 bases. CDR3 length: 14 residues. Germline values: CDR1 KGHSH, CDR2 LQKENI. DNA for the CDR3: TGTGCCAGCTCACCAAGACAGGGCGACACTGAAGCTTTCTTT. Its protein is CASSPRQGDTEAFF.

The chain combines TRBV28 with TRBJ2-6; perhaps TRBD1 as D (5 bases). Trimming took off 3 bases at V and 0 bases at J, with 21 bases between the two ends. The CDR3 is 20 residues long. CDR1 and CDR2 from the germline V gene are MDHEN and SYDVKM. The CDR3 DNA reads TGTGCCAGCAGTTTTGGTCTGAGGCGACAGAAGTCCTCTGGGGCCAACGTCCTGACTTTC. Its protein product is CASSFGLRRQKSSGANVLTF.

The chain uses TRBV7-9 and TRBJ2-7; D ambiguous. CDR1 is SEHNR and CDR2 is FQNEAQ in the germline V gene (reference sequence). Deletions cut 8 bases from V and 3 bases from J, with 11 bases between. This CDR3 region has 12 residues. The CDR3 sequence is CASGPNIYEQYF. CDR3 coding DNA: TGTGCCAGCGGTCCCAACATCTACGAGCAGTACTTC.

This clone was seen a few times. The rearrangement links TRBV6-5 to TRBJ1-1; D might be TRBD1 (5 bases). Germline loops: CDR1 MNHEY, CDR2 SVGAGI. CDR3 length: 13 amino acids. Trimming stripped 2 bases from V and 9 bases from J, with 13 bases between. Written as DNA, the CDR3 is TGTGCCAGCAGTTACCCTGACAGCGCCCAAGCTTTCTTT. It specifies CASSYPDSAQAFF.

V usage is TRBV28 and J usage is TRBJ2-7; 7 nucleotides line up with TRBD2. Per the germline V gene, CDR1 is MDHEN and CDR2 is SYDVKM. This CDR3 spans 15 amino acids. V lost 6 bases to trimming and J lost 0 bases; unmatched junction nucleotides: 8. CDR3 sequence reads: CASRAGPGASYEQYF. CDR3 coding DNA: TGTGCCAGCAGAGCGGGACCCGGGGCCTCCTACGAGCAGTACTTC.

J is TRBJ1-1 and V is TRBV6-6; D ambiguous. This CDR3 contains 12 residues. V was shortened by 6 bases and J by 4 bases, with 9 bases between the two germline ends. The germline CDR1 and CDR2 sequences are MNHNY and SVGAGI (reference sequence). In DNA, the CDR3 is TGTGCCAGCAGCCCGGAGGGCACTGAAGCTTTCTTT. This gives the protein CASSPEGTEAFF.

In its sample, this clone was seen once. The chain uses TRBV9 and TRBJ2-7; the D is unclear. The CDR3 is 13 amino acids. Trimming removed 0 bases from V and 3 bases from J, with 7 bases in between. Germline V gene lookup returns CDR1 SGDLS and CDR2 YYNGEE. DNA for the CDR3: TGTGCCAGCAGCGTAGCCCCCAGCTACGAGCAGTACTTC. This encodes CASSVAPSYEQYF.

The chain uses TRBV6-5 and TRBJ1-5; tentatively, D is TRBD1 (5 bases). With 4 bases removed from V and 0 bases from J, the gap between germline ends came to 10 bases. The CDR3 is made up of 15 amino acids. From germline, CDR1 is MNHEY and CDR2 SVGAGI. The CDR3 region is CASSSRGTSNQPQHF. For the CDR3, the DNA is TGTGCCAGCAGTTCGCGGGGGACTAGCAATCAGCCCCAGCATTTT.